Presented here are 18 T cell receptor beta chains from one specimen sequenced in a study of PD-L1 blockade in urothelial cancer (dated by TCRdb to about 2017). This specimen's time point label, interpreted: pretreatment peripheral blood. The receptor library was made with the immunoSEQ multiplex PCR assay. As stored in TCRdb, this immuneACCESS dataset retains in-frame rearrangements with V and J assigned. A fraction of the clones does not appear; measured against another copy, unresolved V genes explain less than half of the discrepancy, and the remainder lacks a known reason. This sample comprises about 87,000 clones, roughly 84% of them detected only once. Roughly 1.9% of the sample rests with the top ten. The material sequenced was PBMCs, taken around atezolizumab (anti-PD-L1) treatment. The origin of the receptors is a man in his sixties with urothelial cancer.

The rearrangement uses TRBV5-4 and TRBJ2-1; 9 bases line up with TRBD1. Trimming took 0 bases from V and 3 from J; bases not matched to a gene: 1. CDR1 and CDR2 (germline): SGHNT, YYREEE (reference sequence). The CDR3 totals 15 residues. Written as DNA, the CDR3 is TGTGCCAGCAGCTTGGGACAGGGGGACTACAATGAGCAGTTCTTC. Its translation: CASSLGQGDYNEQFF.

The chain joins TRBV25-1 to TRBJ2-7; 9 bases agree with TRBD2. The CDR3 length is 13 residues. Germline-derived CDR1 and CDR2 are MGHDK and SYGVNS. The V and J ends lost 10 bases and 5 bases, in that order; junction bases with no gene match: 9. CDR3 loop: CATEGVAGDEQYF. The CDR3 DNA is TGTGCCACCGAGGGGGTAGCGGGGGACGAGCAGTACTTC.

The chain joins TRBV5-1 to TRBJ2-5, with 8 bases that match TRBD1. The V gene's germline CDR1 is SGHRS and CDR2 YFSETQ. CDR3 length equals 14 residues. V was clipped by 4 bases and J by 4 bases; unmatched bases: 6. DNA for the CDR3: TGCGCCAGCAGCGGCGACAGGGGCAGAGAGACCCAGTACTTC. Its translation: CASSGDRGRETQYF. Looking up the rest from reference TRBV5-1 and TRBJ2-5 gives the full variable domain: KAGVTQTPRYLIKTRGQQVTLSCSPISGHRSVSWYQQTPGQGLQFLFEYFSETQRNKGNFPGRFSGRQFSNSRSEMNVSTLELGDSALYLCASSGDRGRETQYFGPGTRLLVL.

J is TRBJ1-2 and V is TRBV11-2, with TRBD1 identical over 7 bases. CDR1 SGHAT and CDR2 FQNNGV come from the germline V gene. V shed 1 base and J 1 base; nucleotides not matched to a gene: 6. The CDR3 covers 16 residues. The DNA of the CDR3 is TGTGCCAGCAGCTTAGCAGGACAGGCACATAACTATGGCTACACCTTC. Encoded protein: CASSLAGQAHNYGYTF.

This chain connects TRBV5-5 to TRBJ2-3, with TRBD2 as a possible D gene (7 bases). The germline V gene has CDR1 SGHKS and CDR2 YYEKEE (reference sequence). This CDR3 is 17 amino acids long. V lost 1 base and J lost 5, with 20 bases in between. CDR3 amino acids: CASSLTVRGASVDTQYF. The CDR3 DNA is TGTGCCAGCAGCTTGACGGTTCGGGGGGCGAGCGTAGATACGCAGTATTTT.

This rearrangement joins TRBV28 to TRBJ2-7; 7 nucleotides agree with TRBD1. The trim removed 2 bases at V and 0 bases at J, leaving 4 bases unmatched. This CDR3 region has 15 residues. Germline CDR1 MDHEN, CDR2 SYDVKM. This CDR3 reads CASSLTGALSYEQYF. CDR3 bases: TGTGCCAGCAGTTTAACAGGGGCCCTCTCCTACGAGCAGTACTTC. Using reference TRBV28 and TRBJ2-7 for the parts outside the CDR3, the full variable domain is DVKVTQSSRYLVKRTGEKVFLECVQDMDHENMFWYRQDPGLGLRLIYFSYDVKMKEKGDIPEGYSVSREKKERFSLILESASTNQTSMYLCASSLTGALSYEQYFGPGTRLTVT.

This CDR3 reads CASSGPRGAYEQYF. The CDR3 nucleotides are TGTGCCAGCAGTGGACCCAGGGGGGCCTACGAGCAGTACTTC. The chain combines TRBV6-1 with TRBJ2-7, with TRBD1 as a possible D gene (7 bases). V dropped 4 bases and J dropped 2 bases, with 12 bases sitting between them. This CDR3 contains 14 residues. The V gene's germline CDR1 is MNHNS and CDR2 SASEGT.

This CDR3 reads CASSQEGRGNEQFF. The CDR3 nucleotides are TGCGCCAGCAGCCAAGAGGGCAGGGGTAATGAGCAGTTCTTC. This chain connects TRBV4-1 to TRBJ2-1; a weak D match, TRBD1 (6 bases). Germline CDR1 is MGHRA and CDR2 is YSYEKL. This CDR3 is built from 14 residues. Trimming left V 0 bases short and J 7 bases short, with 10 bases between.

This chain connects TRBV19 to TRBJ2-3; 9 bases match TRBD1. The V and J ends lost 7 bases and 3 bases, in that order; junction bases with no gene match: 2. The CDR3 has 13 amino acids. Per germline, CDR1 LNHDA and CDR2 SQIVND (reference sequence). DNA for the CDR3: TGTGCCAGTAAGGGACAGGGAACAGATACGCAGTATTTT. It translates to CASKGQGTDTQYF.

J is TRBJ2-5 and V is TRBV7-9; the match to TRBD1 covers 8 bases. The CDR3 spans 15 residues. Losses at the gene ends were 8 bases for V and 2 bases for J; bases not matched to a gene: 10. Germline values: CDR1 SEHNR, CDR2 FQNEAQ (reference sequence). The CDR3: CASLSGQGPQETQYF. Here the CDR3 DNA reads TGTGCCAGCCTTTCCGGACAGGGTCCTCAAGAGACCCAGTACTTC.

In its sample, this clone was seen a few times. The chain has TRBV6-1 and TRBJ2-7, with TRBD1 identical over 9 bases. The CDR3 consists of 16 residues. Germline V gene data show CDR1 as MNHNS and CDR2 as SASEGT. The trim removed 3 bases at V and 4 bases at J, leaving 10 bases unmatched. CDR3 protein: CASSDLIGTGSYEQYF. DNA for the CDR3: TGTGCCAGCAGTGATTTAATAGGGACAGGGTCGTACGAGCAGTACTTC.

This clone appeared a single time. The chain recombines TRBV7-8 with TRBJ1-6; 7 bases agree with TRBD1. This CDR3 is 15 amino acids long. Trimming cost V 5 bases and J 7 bases; bases outside gene matches: 8. CDR1 SGHVS and CDR2 FQNEAQ come from the germline V gene. The DNA for the CDR3 is TGTGCCAGCAGCAGTCGACAGGGCGGCAATTCACCCCTCCACTTT. Translation gives CASSSRQGGNSPLHF. Complete variable domain (other parts from reference TRBV7-8 and TRBJ1-6): GAGVSQSPRYKVAKRGQDVALRCDPISGHVSLFWYQQALGQGPEFLTYFQNEAQLDKSGLPSDRFFAERPEGSVSTLKIQRTQQEDSAVYLCASSSRQGGNSPLHFGNGTRLTVT.

V and J are TRBV19 and TRBJ1-2; TRBD1 aligns across 9 bases. Per the germline V gene, CDR1 is LNHDA and CDR2 is SQIVND (reference sequence). The CDR3 length is 17 residues. V lost 3 bases, J lost 3 bases, and 11 bases stayed unmatched. In DNA, the CDR3 is TGTGCCAGTAGTATCACGGTCACAGGGGGCGCCGACTATGGCTACACCTTC. This gives the protein CASSITVTGGADYGYTF. The full variable domain, completed using reference TRBV19 and TRBJ1-2, is DGGITQSPKYLFRKEGQNVTLSCEQNLNHDAMYWYRQDPGQGLRLIYYSQIVNDFQKGDIAEGYSVSREKKESFPLTVTSAQKNPTAFYLCASSITVTGGADYGYTFGSGTRLTVV.

V and J are TRBV6-6 and TRBJ1-2, with 7 bases fitting TRBD1. Germline assignment: CDR1 MNHNY and CDR2 SVGAGI (reference sequence). The CDR3 length is 12 residues. V shed 6 bases, J shed 2 bases, and the junction held 0 bases outside the gene matches. CDR3: CASRTGNYGYTF. DNA for the CDR3: TGTGCCAGCAGGACAGGGAACTATGGCTACACCTTC.

This rearrangement joins TRBV19 to TRBJ1-3; D gene ambiguous. The CDR3 length is 15 residues. In germline, CDR1 is LNHDA, CDR2 SQIVND (reference sequence). Trimming took 1 base from V and 0 from J, leaving 7 bases between them. The CDR3 here is CASSIVTASGNTIYF. The CDR3 region has the DNA TGTGCCAGTAGTATAGTCACAGCCTCTGGAAACACCATATATTTT.

The chain uses TRBV6-6 and TRBJ1-5; D might be TRBD1 (5 bases). The germline gives CDR1 MNHNY, CDR2 SVGAGI (reference sequence). The CDR3 totals 14 residues. Trimming removed 5 bases from V and 5 bases from J, with 13 bases in between. CDR3 coding DNA: TGTGCCAGCAGTCCGGGACGGGAGCATCAGCCCCAGCATTTT. Translated: CASSPGREHQPQHF.

This chain joins TRBV5-1 and TRBJ2-7, with TRBD2 matching 7 bases. Germline values: CDR1 SGHRS, CDR2 YFSETQ. CDR3 length: 15 amino acids. J lost 6 bases, V lost 2 bases, and 11 bases had no gene match. The CDR3 is CASSLGLELGREQYF. DNA of the CDR3: TGCGCCAGCAGCTTAGGACTAGAGTTAGGTCGCGAGCAGTACTTC.

CDR3 region: CASSESRATEAFF. CDR3 in DNA: TGCGCCAGCAGTGAGTCCAGGGCCACTGAAGCTTTCTTT. The chain carries TRBV10-1 and TRBJ1-1, with a tentative D call TRBD1 (5 bases). The length of the CDR3 is 13 residues. Trimming removed 0 bases from V and 4 bases from J, with 6 bases in between. Germline lookup yields CDR1 WNHNN and CDR2 SYGVQD (reference sequence).